This note documents a single TCR beta chain sequence. The antigen it binds to is not known. Per-nucleotide qualities are absent, and no much larger clonotype sits a single base away. CDR1 and CDR2, looked up from the germline V gene, are MNHEY and SVGEGT. The CDR3 runs 13 amino acids, cysteine and phenylalanine included. Only the CDR3 portion is preserved as DNA: 39 bases, with reading frame beginning at the first base. Relative to germline, V is 4 bases shorter and J is 4 bases shorter, with 10 bases between their ends. This specimen belongs to a study of blood T cell repertoires in COVID-19 (TCRdb year 2020). Context from the whole study: Collaborator samples came from the United States, Italy and Spain and covered acute and convalescent phases of COVID-19. The material from the prospective study consisted of cDNA or gDNA derived from T cells, B-cell-depleted T cells, or PBMCs. Subjects who had been exposed to COVID-19, were actively infected with it, or had recovered from it provided the deeply sampled blood TCRbeta repertoires that made up the dataset. A freely available public database, intended as a resource for researchers studying the immune response to SARS-CoV-2, is where the repertoires were released. The samples were drawn from two sources: the first 160 participants of the ongoing ImmuneRACE study, and 1,254 subjects contributed by 6 global collaborators. The sample metadata nearly always contained a de-identified subject ID, COVID-19 status, age in years and sex. HLA class I and class II types, where available, came from metadata supplied by the sample provider rather than from assay-based typing. Results the study describes overall, beyond this receptor: Clinical and demographic metadata were provided uncurated, with the amount varying by source and participant.

TCRbeta CDR3 regions were amplified from genomic DNA by means of the immunoSEQ Assay, a bias-controlled multiplex PCR. From the authors' description of their analysis: The number of nucleated cells in each sample was estimated from the amplification of reference gene primers within the assay. Sequence reads were collapsed and filtered to measure the absolute abundance of every unique TCRbeta CDR3 rearrangement. For each sample, productive Simpson clonality was calculated as the square root of Simpson's diversity index over productive rearrangements. TCRdb carries this immuneACCESS record with in-frame sequences only. Its versions omit some clonotypes, under half of them owing to an unresolved V gene in the studies checked, with the rest unexplained. For V, J and clone size, that table is used; D and trimming come from the DNA. This sample gives 180,000 or so clones in total; 84% of them show up just once. The ten largest clonotypes hold 13% to 15% of the sample.

In the prospective study, participants were roughly 18 to 100 years old, resided in about two dozen geographic areas of the United States, and were enrolled through a virtual design. Cohort assignment in the prospective study relied on participant-reported clinical history from a screening survey and a study questionnaire. Recovered participants in ImmuneRACE Cohort 3 were defined by two consecutive negative NP/OP PCR tests, clearance by a healthcare professional, or resolution of symptoms. In the prospective study, whole blood, serum and a nasopharyngeal or oropharyngeal swab were collected from each participant by mobile phlebotomists. Over a roughly 2-month period, participants in the prospective study had the option of providing additional blood draws and questionnaires. Before DNA extraction, blood samples from the prospective study were shipped at room temperature or frozen.

Material for sequencing was PBMCs or T cells enriched from blood (not recorded which). The receptor chain draws on TRBV6-2 or TRBV6-3 and TRBJ1-2; tentative D gene TRBD1, with 6 bases matching. The origin of this receptor is a man aged 50-60 years who had recovered from COVID-19. The DNA reads TGTGCCAGCAGTTTACAGGGTGCCTATGGCTACACCTTC. Its protein is CASSLQGAYGYTF.